This T cell receptor beta chain was recorded in a study of blood T cell repertoires in COVID-19. V was pared by 5 bases and J by 0 bases, with 33 bases between. The CDR3 contains 22 residues. Germline V gene data show CDR1 as SGHRS and CDR2 as YFSETQ. Repertoires were generated with immunoSEQ multiplex PCR, while TCRdb's copy carries only in-frame clones and drops some. The data show 150,000 or so clones, roughly 82% seen once. Sample: peripheral blood. This clonotype originated in a woman in her seventies with acute or convalescent COVID-19. The chain is built from TRBV5-1 and TRBJ1-3; possible D gene TRBD1, 5 bases. The CDR3 bases are TGCGCCAGCAGACCGACCACCCCGTTGGGGACTCAAAGATTCCACTCTGGAAACACCATATATTTT. Translating it yields CASRPTTPLGTQRFHSGNTIYF.